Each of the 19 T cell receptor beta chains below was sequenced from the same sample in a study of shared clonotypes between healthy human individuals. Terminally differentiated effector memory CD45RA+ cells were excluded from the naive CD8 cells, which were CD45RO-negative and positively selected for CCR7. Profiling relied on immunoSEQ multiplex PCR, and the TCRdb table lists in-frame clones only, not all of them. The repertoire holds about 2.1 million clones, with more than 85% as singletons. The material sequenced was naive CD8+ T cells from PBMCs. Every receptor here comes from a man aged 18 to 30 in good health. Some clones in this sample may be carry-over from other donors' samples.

CDR3: CASRKSLAGVVGELFF. CDR3 bases: TGTGCCAGCAGAAAGAGCCTAGCGGGAGTGGTCGGGGAGCTGTTTTTT. This rearrangement joins TRBV11-2 to TRBJ2-2; 10 positions agree with TRBD2. Germline values: CDR1 SGHAT, CDR2 FQNNGV. The CDR3 runs 16 residues. After removal of 6 bases from V and 7 bases from J, the junction contained 11 bases not matched to a gene.

The CDR3 nucleotides are TGTGCCAGCAGCTTGGGACAGGGGAACACTGAAGCTTTCTTT. It is translated as CASSLGQGNTEAFF. The V and J genes are TRBV7-7 and TRBJ1-1; TRBD1 matches at 9 bases. The CDR3 is 14 residues long. After removal of 3 bases from V and 1 base from J, the junction contained 0 bases not matched to a gene. Germline values: CDR1 SSHAT, CDR2 FNYEAQ (reference sequence).

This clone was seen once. CDR3 DNA: TGTGCCAGCAGCTTAGTTCTGGGGACCGGGGAGCTGTTTTTT. The encoded protein is CASSLVLGTGELFF. The V and J genes are TRBV7-9 and TRBJ2-2; the D is unclear. Trimming cost V 1 base and J 5 bases, with 8 bases left between them. The CDR3 consists of 14 residues. Germline loops: CDR1 SEHNR, CDR2 FQNEAQ (reference sequence).

The CDR3 sequence is CASSPDGQGAAANEKLFF. In DNA, the CDR3 is TGTGCCAGCAGCCCCGACGGACAGGGGGCCGCGGCTAATGAAAAACTGTTTTTT. The chain uses TRBV11-2 and TRBJ1-4; 11 nucleotides line up with TRBD1. Germline CDR1 is SGHAT and CDR2 is FQNNGV. The length of the CDR3 is 18 residues. With V trimmed by 5 bases and J by 3 bases, 11 bases remained unmatched.

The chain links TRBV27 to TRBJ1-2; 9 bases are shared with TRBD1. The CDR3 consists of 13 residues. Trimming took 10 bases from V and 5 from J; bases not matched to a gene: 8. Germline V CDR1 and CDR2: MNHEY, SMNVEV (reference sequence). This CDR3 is CATGTGFGYGYTF. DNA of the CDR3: TGTGCCACCGGGACAGGGTTTGGGTATGGCTACACCTTC.

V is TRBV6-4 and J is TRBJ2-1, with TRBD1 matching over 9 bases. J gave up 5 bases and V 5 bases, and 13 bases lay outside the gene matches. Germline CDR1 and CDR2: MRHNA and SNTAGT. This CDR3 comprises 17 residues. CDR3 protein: CASSTPGQGRNHNEQFF. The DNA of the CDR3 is TGTGCCAGCAGTACCCCGGGACAGGGAAGAAACCACAATGAGCAGTTCTTC.

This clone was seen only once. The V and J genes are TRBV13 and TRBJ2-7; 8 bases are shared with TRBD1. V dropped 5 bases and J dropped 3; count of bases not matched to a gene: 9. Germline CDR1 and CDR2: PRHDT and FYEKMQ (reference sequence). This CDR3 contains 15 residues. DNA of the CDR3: TGTGCCAGCAGCCCCGACCGACAGGGGAACTACGAGCAGTACTTC. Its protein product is CASSPDRQGNYEQYF.

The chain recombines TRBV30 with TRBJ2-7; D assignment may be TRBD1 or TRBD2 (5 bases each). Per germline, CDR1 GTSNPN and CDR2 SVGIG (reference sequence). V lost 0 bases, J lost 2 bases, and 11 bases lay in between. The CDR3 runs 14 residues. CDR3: CAWSVGDGTYEQYF. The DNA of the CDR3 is TGTGCCTGGAGTGTAGGGGACGGAACCTACGAGCAGTACTTC.

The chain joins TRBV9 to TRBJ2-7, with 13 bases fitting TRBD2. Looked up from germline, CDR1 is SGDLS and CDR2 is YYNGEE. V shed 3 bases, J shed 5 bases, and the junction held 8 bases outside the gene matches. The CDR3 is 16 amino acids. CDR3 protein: CASSDPGTSGKNEQYF. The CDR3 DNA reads TGTGCCAGCAGCGACCCCGGGACTAGCGGGAAAAACGAGCAGTACTTC.

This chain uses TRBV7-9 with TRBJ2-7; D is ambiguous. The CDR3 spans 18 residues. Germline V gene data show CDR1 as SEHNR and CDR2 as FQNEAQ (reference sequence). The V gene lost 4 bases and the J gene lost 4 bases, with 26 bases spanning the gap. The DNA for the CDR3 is TGTGCCAGCAGCTCAAGTAGCATAACCAGCTCTTCAGTATACGAGCAGTACTTC. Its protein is CASSSSSITSSSVYEQYF.

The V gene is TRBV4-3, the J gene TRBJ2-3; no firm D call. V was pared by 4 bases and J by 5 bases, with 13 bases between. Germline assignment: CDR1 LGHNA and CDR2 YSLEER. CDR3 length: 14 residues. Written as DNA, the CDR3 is TGCGCCAGCAGCCCCGGTGGAAGGCTAGATACGCAGTATTTT. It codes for CASSPGGRLDTQYF.

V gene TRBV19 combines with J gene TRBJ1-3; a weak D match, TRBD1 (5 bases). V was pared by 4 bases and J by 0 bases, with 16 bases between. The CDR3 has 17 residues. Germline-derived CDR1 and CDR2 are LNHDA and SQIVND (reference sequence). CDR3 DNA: TGTGCCAGTAGTAAAACCGGGACTGTGGACTCTGGAAACACCATATATTTT. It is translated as CASSKTGTVDSGNTIYF.

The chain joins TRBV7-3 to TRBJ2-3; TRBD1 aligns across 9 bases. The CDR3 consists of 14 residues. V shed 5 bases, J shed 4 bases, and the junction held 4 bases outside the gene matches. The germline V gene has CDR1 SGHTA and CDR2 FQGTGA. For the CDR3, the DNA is TGTGCCAGCAGCCAGGGACAGGGTTCAGATACGCAGTATTTT. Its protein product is CASSQGQGSDTQYF.

CDR3 region: CASSFPGDLFYGYTF. In DNA, the CDR3 is TGTGCCAGCTCCTTTCCAGGGGATTTGTTTTATGGCTACACCTTC. V and J are TRBV28 and TRBJ1-2, with D perhaps TRBD1 (6 bases). Trimming removed 8 bases at V and 5 bases at J, with 21 bases between. CDR3 length equals 15 residues. Germline loops: CDR1 MDHEN, CDR2 SYDVKM.

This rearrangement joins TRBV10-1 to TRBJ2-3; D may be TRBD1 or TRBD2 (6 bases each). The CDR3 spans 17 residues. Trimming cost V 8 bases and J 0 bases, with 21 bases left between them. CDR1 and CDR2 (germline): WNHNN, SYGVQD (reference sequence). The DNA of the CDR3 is TGCGCCAGCTTCTTTAGGGGGGCAGAAGTTAGCACAGATACGCAGTATTTT. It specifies CASFFRGAEVSTDTQYF.

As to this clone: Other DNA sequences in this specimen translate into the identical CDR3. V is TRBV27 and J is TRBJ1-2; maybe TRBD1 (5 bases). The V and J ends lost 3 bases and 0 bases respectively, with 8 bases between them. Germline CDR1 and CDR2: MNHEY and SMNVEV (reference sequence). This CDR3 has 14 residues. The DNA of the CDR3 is TGTGCCAGCAGTTTGGTAGGGGCTAACTATGGCTACACCTTC. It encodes CASSLVGANYGYTF.

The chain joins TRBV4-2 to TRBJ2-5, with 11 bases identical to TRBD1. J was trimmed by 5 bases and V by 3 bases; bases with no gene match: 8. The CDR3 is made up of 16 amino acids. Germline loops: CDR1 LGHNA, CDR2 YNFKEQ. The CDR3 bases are TGTGCCAGCAGCCACCCCGGGACAGGGGGTCGGGAGACCCAGTACTTC. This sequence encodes CASSHPGTGGRETQYF.

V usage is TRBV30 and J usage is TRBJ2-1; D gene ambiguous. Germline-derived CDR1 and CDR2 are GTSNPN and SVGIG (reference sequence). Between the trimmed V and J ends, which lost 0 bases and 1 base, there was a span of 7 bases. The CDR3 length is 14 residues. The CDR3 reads CAWSVIGSYNEQFF. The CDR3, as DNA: TGTGCCTGGAGTGTTATCGGGTCCTACAATGAGCAGTTCTTC.

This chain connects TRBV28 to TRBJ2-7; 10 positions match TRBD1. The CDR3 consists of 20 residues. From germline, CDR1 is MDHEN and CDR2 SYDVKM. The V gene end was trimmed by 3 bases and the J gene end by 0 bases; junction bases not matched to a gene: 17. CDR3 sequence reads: CASSLPRQGAGSAFSYEQYF. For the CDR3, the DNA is TGTGCCAGCAGTTTGCCCCGACAGGGGGCGGGATCAGCGTTCTCCTACGAGCAGTACTTC.